This T cell receptor (beta chain) was identified during a study of cytomegalovirus exposure and HLA in healthy donors (TCRdb year 2017). At the level of the whole study: An earlier analysis of several hundred of the donors reported approximately 290 Gb of sequence data and approximately 110 million unique TCR beta sequences from 150 million to 200 million T cells. The genetic ancestry cluster associated with self-reported Caucasian donors included approximately 85% of the approximately 430 genotyped donors. The study profiled the T cell repertoires of 550 to 700 subjects by immunosequencing and related them to cytomegalovirus serostatus. The aim of the study was to test whether cataloging public T cell receptors could identify signatures of past pathogen exposure. The number of donors typed differed by locus, with 629-630 for A, B, C, DRB1 and DQB1, 522 for DQA1, 600 to 610 for DPA1, and around 450 for DPB1. To predict cytomegalovirus infection status, the study brought together high-throughput TCR immunosequencing, statistical association of individual TCRs with disease status, and machine learning. A later genetic analysis used genome-wide SNP genotypes for about three fifths of the roughly 700 donors, treating that subset as a discovery cohort. In the later analysis, no new phenotypic data were used to find candidate immune exposures; instead, reliance was placed on TCR beta sequences and their occurrence across donors. Alongside the repertoire data, information on donor age, sex, ethnicity and CMV serostatus was compiled. Among about 410 genotyped donors of the cohort, an average of approximately 200,000 unique TCR beta nucleotide sequences was sequenced per donor, of which 15% to 20% were non-productive. A later analysis re-examined previously published TCR beta repertoires from about 670 donors and added high-resolution HLA genotyping to investigate patterns of TCR occurrence. In an earlier analysis of 500 to 650 of the donors, high-throughput TCR beta sequencing was used to judge whether each TCR beta V gene segment behaved as functional or pseudogenic. Roughly five DR-DQ haplotypes were handled as single units for association and clustering because linkage in the cohort was strong. An early release covering 550 to 650 HLA-typed donors comprised approximately 300 gigabases of sequencing data and roughly 86 million unique TCR sequences. Class I and class II HLA loci were covered by the typing at four-digit resolution. In addition to the first cohort of about 650 subjects, a separate validation cohort of 120 different subjects was used. Every discovery cohort repertoire had been produced on one sequencing platform. Broad study findings and their caveats: HLA typing was unavailable for some donors at each locus, so association tests used only the typed subset. Sequencing depth was assumed to be roughly uniform across donors in the presence/absence analyses, though that assumption may not hold. In a later analysis, HLA-associated TCR beta chains were found to be more clonally expanded and to have lower generation probabilities than equally common non-associated chains. In a later genetic analysis, a missense DCLRE1C variant was associated with V-gene and J-gene trimming of TCR beta chains, and the association was replicated in an independent cohort. The only immune exposure information available for the cohort was CMV serostatus. Cytomegalovirus status was reported to be diagnosed by the classifier with high specificity and sensitivity in both the original and validation cohorts. In vitro tests confirmed that a few of the cytomegalovirus-associated TCR beta chains recognize cytomegalovirus antigens. The sequencing pipeline was judged likely to have produced a cluster of highly shared sequence variants as a technical artifact. The study gave a list of over 150 TCR beta chains associated with cytomegalovirus. A further reported finding was that TCR beta sequences accurately predicted the HLA-A and HLA-B alleles for most subjects in the first cohort. While some public TCRs were present in many individuals, most TCR sequences turned up only very rarely across donors. Some IMGT-functional V segments, including TRBV6-2 and TRBV6-3, could not be told apart with the 87-base-pair reads, so those segments were excluded. At a false discovery rate of 0.05, a later analysis linked around 15,000 TCR beta sequences to specific HLA alleles. A later analysis reported that several top co-occurrence clusters appeared linked to parvovirus B19, influenza, CMV and Epstein-Barr virus. Broadly in line with IMGT annotations, most TCR beta V segments showed up in productive rearrangements about 87% or about 30% of the time in an earlier analysis of around 550 of the donors. According to a later analysis, most CMV-associated TCR beta chains appeared to be HLA-restricted, and the HLA associations seemed to be driven largely by CMV exposure. Correlated functional status among segregating V segments might be attributable to linkage disequilibrium, but an unknown experimental factor could not be ruled out. Compared with the roughly 720-donor mean, donors in an Asian-associated ancestry cluster had fewer N-insertions in productive TCRs, according to a later genetic analysis. Because counts were too low, about 18 rarely observed V segments, including chromosome 9 orphons, were excluded from the earlier analysis of 587 of the donors. Strong co-occurrence of HLA alleles, especially DR and DQ, made assigning TCR associations to individual alleles difficult. This cohort had only TCR beta chains sequenced, and the lack of alpha or paired-chain data limited which features could be detected. The authors suggested that the approach could potentially be generalized to other disease states and immunological phenotypes. In a later analysis, TCR association rates were found to vary across HLA loci, with the most associated TCRs seen for DRB1 alleles and the fewest for HLA-C alleles.

A word on this clone: The clone's antigen remains unknown. No base quality information exists; no much larger clone differs at one position.

Libraries were constructed by the immunoSEQ multiplex PCR assay. For the multiplex PCR, a mixture combining 60 forward primers for TCR Vbeta segments and 13 reverse primers for TCR Jbeta segments was used. The CDR3 region of rearranged TCR beta genes was amplified from genomic DNA with a multiplex PCR assay. Amplified TCR beta libraries were sequenced as 87-base-pair reads on the Illumina HiSeq System. The authors processed their data as follows. In a later analysis, roughly 80 million unique TCR beta chains were counted across the roughly 670 repertoires, and approximately 11 million of these chains were shared by at least two donors. Raw reads were error-corrected and collapsed into unique sequences by a nearest-neighbor algorithm in which closely related sequences were merged to remove PCR and sequencing errors. CDR3 sequences were aligned to IMGT reference sequences to assign V, D and J gene segments. For a sequence to be retained, a match of at least six nucleotides was required to both a V gene segment and a J gene segment. A rearrangement was called productive if the CDR3 had no stop codons and remained in frame with V and J, and every other rearrangement was called non-productive. CDR3 was defined according to IMGT convention as the region running from the second conserved V-encoded cysteine to the conserved J-encoded phenylalanine. The earlier analysis of 500 to 600 of the donors excluded sequences that lacked an unambiguous match to a single V gene segment. An earlier analysis of roughly 590 of the donors called V segments functional above 56.7% productive rearrangements and segregating when the between-donor standard deviation exceeded 5%. A statistical classification framework was built to diagnose cytomegalovirus status from the catalog of TCR beta chain sequences. In a later analysis, TCR nucleotide sequences were compared against IMGT/GENE-DB human TR gene sequences so that V and J genes could be assigned. A later analysis assigned CDR3 sequences and most-parsimonious VDJ recombination scenarios with the TCRdist pipeline. In a later analysis, each TCR beta chain was defined by its CDR3 amino acid sequence together with its V-gene family, and reads without a unique V-gene family were excluded. In a later analysis, a few hundred highly shared, low-generation-probability nucleotide sequences were removed to address suspected cross-contamination and a sequencing artifact. A later analysis calculated a clonal expansion index for each public chain from normalized within-repertoire ranks of inferred template counts. A later analysis computed generation probabilities with a VDJ recombination model fitted to out-of-frame rearrangements, and checked the results against IGoR. In a later analysis, TCR-TCR, TCR-HLA and TCR-CMV co-occurrence was scored with hypergeometric tests, and a repertoire-size bias correction was applied to TCR pairs. To estimate false discovery rates, a later analysis permuted the HLA or CMV assignments 20 times. In a later analysis, co-occurring TCRs were grouped with DBSCAN, and TCRdist sequence similarity was added when clustering was performed within HLA-allele-positive subsets. For co-occurrence clustering, repertoires with fewer than 30,000 or more than 120,000 public chains were excluded, along with five repertoires with anomalous nucleotide sharing. This immuneACCESS table, as held by TCRdb, lists in-frame sequences with V and J called but not all clones. Of the missing ones, under half trace to an unresolved V gene in checked studies; the others have no known cause. The V and J calls and clone size come from that table; D and trimming were worked out from the DNA. This sample gives more than 85,000 clones in total; approximately 82% of them show up just once. The ten largest make up roughly 12% of the sample.

In total, 666 healthy bone marrow donors made up the cohort. At the time of sampling, every cohort member was nominally healthy, though immune exposures that went unrecorded were likely present. The donor was CMV seropositive and belonged to the group of over 250 seropositive cohort members. A peripheral blood sample was collected from each donor, and TCR beta sequencing was performed on peripheral blood mononuclear cells. The Qiagen DNeasy Blood Extraction Kit was used to extract genomic DNA from the blood cell samples. V is pared back by 6 bases and J by 7 bases, with 15 bases lying between the germline termini. Via the germline V gene, CDR1 is SNHLY and CDR2 FYNNEI. There are 13 amino acids in the CDR3, from cysteine to phenylalanine inclusive. Solely the CDR3 DNA is kept, with 39 bases framed from the first base.

This TCR came from a young man in good health and CMV-seropositive. The sequence joins TRBV2 to TRBJ2-5, with a tentative D gene TRBD1 over 6 matching bases. Sequenced material: PBMCs. CDR3 reads: CASRDRDIGTQYF. The nucleotide sequence reads as follows: TGTGCCAGCAGAGACCGGGACATAGGGACCCAGTACTTC.